This T cell receptor (beta chain) stems from a study of PD-1 blockade in classical Hodgkin lymphoma. Profiling relied on immunoSEQ multiplex PCR, and the TCRdb table lists in-frame clones only, not all of them. The table has 25,000 to 30,000 clones, roughly 77% seen once. This sample's time point: cycle 4 day 1 (C4D1), after five to seven weeks of nivolumab. Brentuximab vedotin exposure varied, and every patient relapsed after autologous stem cell transplantation. Sequencing was performed on peripheral blood mononuclear cells (PBMCs), taken before the fourth cycle of nivolumab. The receptor comes from a human donor with classical Hodgkin lymphoma.

The CDR3 region has the DNA TGTGCCAGCAGGAAAGGACACCTCACAGATACGCAGTATTTT. This translates into CASRKGHLTDTQYF. The chain uses TRBV6-6 and TRBJ2-3, with TRBD1 as a possible D gene (5 bases). Between the trimmed V and J ends, which lost 6 bases and 2 bases, there was a span of 12 bases. Germline CDR1 and CDR2: MNHNY and SVGAGI (reference sequence). There are 14 residues in the CDR3.